The TCR beta chain under discussion was sequenced for a study of cytomegalovirus exposure and HLA in healthy donors. Turning to the study itself: A subsequent analysis stated that the 110 or so validation repertoires were run on the same platform as the roughly 670 first-cohort repertoires. Findings and limits, study-wide: Cytomegalovirus-associated TCR beta chains were listed, numbering roughly 150.

The protocol was immunoSEQ multiplex PCR, while the TCRdb copy is restricted to in-frame clones and leaves out a portion. The sample has roughly 67,000 clones; 91% are singletons. Trimming stripped 3 bases from V and 5 bases from J, with 16 bases between. From germline, CDR1 is LGHNA and CDR2 YSLEER. The CDR3 runs 15 residues. This clone was seen once. Its antigen remains unknown. The sample was PBMCs. The chain is built from TRBV4-3 and TRBJ2-5; the D gene is possibly TRBD2 (6 bases). The TCR was taken from a man aged 18-30 years in good health and CMV-seronegative. The CDR3 protein is CASSQNPGSTETQYF. The CDR3 nucleotides are TGCGCCAGCAGCCAGAATCCCGGGAGTACTGAGACCCAGTACTTC.